Listed here are 15 T cell receptor beta chains from one sample, sequenced in a study of response to subunit inactivated influenza vaccine. MiXCR was run by TCRdb on the RT-PCR reads, yielding one entry per CDR3 protein. The data show approximately 500,000 distinct CDR3 sequences, about an eighth seen once. The sequencing used PBMCs from blood, collected roughly 45 days after vaccination. These receptors came from a man aged 50 to 60 who received an inactivated influenza vaccine.

This clonotype has a handful of counts. CDR3 in amino acids: CSVEDPLAGVGNEQFF. The CDR3 DNA sequence: TGCAGCGTTGAAGATCCCCTAGCGGGAGTGGGCAATGAGCAGTTCTTC. The chain joins TRBV29-1 to TRBJ2-1, with 10 positions matching TRBD2. The CDR3 extends over 16 amino acids. From germline, CDR1 is SQVTM and CDR2 ANQGSEA. V lost 0 bases, J lost 6 bases, and 8 bases stayed unmatched.

In this sample, this clonotype turned up many times. The V and J genes are TRBV7-9 and TRBJ1-4; D may be TRBD1 (6 bases). V gave up 10 bases and J gave up 5 bases, with 20 bases separating them. The germline gives CDR1 SEHNR, CDR2 FQNEAQ (reference sequence). This CDR3 comprises 15 residues. The CDR3 sequence: CANTPYRDRNEKLFF. DNA of the CDR3: TGTGCCAACACCCCATACAGGGACCGCAATGAAAAACTGTTTTTT.

This clonotype has just a few counts. This chain connects TRBV9 to TRBJ2-1; D gene unclear. The CDR3 runs 15 residues. CDR1 SGDLS and CDR2 YYNGEE come from the germline V gene. V was cut by 0 bases and J by 4 bases, with 11 bases left in between. For the CDR3, the DNA is TGTGCCAGCAGCGTAGATGGGGTTATATACAATGAGCAGTTCTTC. Translated: CASSVDGVIYNEQFF.

The chain recombines TRBV7-2 with TRBJ2-5; 10 bases line up with TRBD2. The germline V gene has CDR1 SGHTA and CDR2 FQGNSA. The CDR3 has 14 residues. J gave up 3 bases and V 5 bases, and 3 bases lay outside the gene matches. The CDR3 sequence is CASSQLAGKETQYF. CDR3 nucleotide sequence: TGTGCCAGCAGCCAACTAGCGGGAAAAGAGACCCAGTACTTC.

This clonotype was observed many times. The chain carries TRBV5-4 and TRBJ2-1; 8 nucleotides align to TRBD2. CDR1 and CDR2 from the germline V gene are SGHNT and YYREEE (reference sequence). V was pared by 5 bases and J by 9 bases, with 4 bases of the junction left unmatched. The CDR3 consists of 12 residues. The CDR3 reads CASRSGGSEQFF. The CDR3 region has the DNA TGTGCCAGCAGGAGCGGGGGCAGTGAGCAGTTCTTC.

Only a few counts were recorded for this clonotype. V is TRBV10-3 and J is TRBJ2-7, with D maybe TRBD1 (5 bases). This CDR3 has 12 amino acids. V was cut by 6 bases and J by 3 bases, with 9 bases left in between. The germline V gene has CDR1 ENHRY and CDR2 SYGVKD. The CDR3 sequence: CAIRDNLYEQYF. Here the CDR3 DNA reads TGTGCCATCAGGGACAACCTCTACGAGCAGTACTTC.

The V gene is TRBV12-3 or TRBV12-4, the J gene TRBJ1-3, with 7 bases matching TRBD1. J gave up 4 bases and V 6 bases, and 6 bases lay outside the gene matches. The CDR3 has 14 amino acids. The CDR3: CASRAGTDGNTIYF. The CDR3 nucleotides read TGTGCCAGCAGAGCCGGGACAGACGGAAACACCATATATTTT.

This clonotype was detected a few times. This rearrangement joins TRBV7-2 to TRBJ2-5, with 12 bases that match TRBD2. Germline assignment: CDR1 SGHTA and CDR2 FQGNSA. V trimming: 5 bases; J trimming: 4 bases; junction bases outside the gene matches: 5. The CDR3 loop spans 15 amino acids. The CDR3 sequence is CASSRTSGIRETQYF. The CDR3 bases are TGTGCCAGCAGCCGGACTAGCGGGATTCGAGAGACCCAGTACTTC.

This clonotype came up many times. The chain carries TRBV7-2 and TRBJ2-7; the D gene could be TRBD1 or TRBD2 (5 bases each). CDR1 SGHTA and CDR2 FQGNSA come from the germline V gene. CDR3 length equals 12 residues. The CDR3 protein is CASRRGRYEQYF. The CDR3 nucleotides read TGTGCGAGTCGCCGGGGACGGTACGAGCAGTACTTC.

This clonotype was detected many times. This chain connects TRBV20-1 to TRBJ2-7; tentatively, D is TRBD2 (6 bases). CDR3 length: 13 residues. The V gene lost 6 bases and the J gene lost 4 bases, with 16 bases spanning the gap. Per germline, CDR1 DFQATT and CDR2 SNEGSKA (reference sequence). DNA for the CDR3: TGCAGTGCAGGGCTGAGGGGAGGATACGAGCAGTACTTC. This codes for CSAGLRGGYEQYF.

In its sample, this clonotype was seen many times. V is TRBV20-1 and J is TRBJ1-2; D is unresolved. With 1 base removed from V and 2 bases from J, the gap between germline ends came to 14 bases. The CDR3 is 15 amino acids. Germline V CDR1 and CDR2: DFQATT, SNEGSKA (reference sequence). CDR3 residues: CSARVWAAVNYGYTF. CDR3 sequence (DNA): TGCAGTGCTAGAGTCTGGGCAGCGGTAAACTATGGCTACACCTTC.

The chain carries TRBV12-3 or TRBV12-4 and TRBJ1-5, with D maybe TRBD1 (5 bases). The CDR3 consists of 14 residues. The ends were cut back, 3 bases at V and 5 bases at J, with 11 bases in the middle. Here the CDR3 reads CASSFAGPHQPQHF. As DNA, the CDR3 is TGTGCCAGCAGTTTCGCGGGACCTCATCAGCCCCAGCATTTT.

The CDR3 is CASSSRLAETQYF. In nucleotides, the CDR3 is TGTGCCAGCAGCTCCCGACTAGCAGAGACCCAGTACTTC. The gene calls are TRBV7-7 and TRBJ2-5; TRBD2 agrees at 7 bases. V lost 4 bases, J lost 4 bases, and 3 bases stayed unmatched. CDR3 length: 13 amino acids. Germline V lookup: CDR1 SSHAT, CDR2 FNYEAQ (reference sequence).

This clonotype appeared many times. The chain recombines TRBV10-3 with TRBJ1-6, with unresolved D. Trimming took off 10 bases at V and 10 bases at J, with 17 bases between the two ends. The CDR3 covers 13 residues. The germline gives CDR1 ENHRY, CDR2 SYGVKD. In DNA form, the CDR3 reads TGTGCCAGCAGGAATCAAGGGAGGTCACCCCTCCACTTT. Translated: CASRNQGRSPLHF.

This clonotype was observed a handful of times. The chain joins TRBV6-2 or TRBV6-3 to TRBJ2-5; D unresolved. V shed 5 bases and J shed 5 bases, with 15 bases lying between them. Germline V gene sequence: CDR1 MNHEY, CDR2 SVGEGT. The CDR3 runs 14 residues. DNA of the CDR3: TGTGCCAGCAGTCCCCGGGCCCGCTCGGAGACCCAGTACTTC. This gives the protein CASSPRARSETQYF.